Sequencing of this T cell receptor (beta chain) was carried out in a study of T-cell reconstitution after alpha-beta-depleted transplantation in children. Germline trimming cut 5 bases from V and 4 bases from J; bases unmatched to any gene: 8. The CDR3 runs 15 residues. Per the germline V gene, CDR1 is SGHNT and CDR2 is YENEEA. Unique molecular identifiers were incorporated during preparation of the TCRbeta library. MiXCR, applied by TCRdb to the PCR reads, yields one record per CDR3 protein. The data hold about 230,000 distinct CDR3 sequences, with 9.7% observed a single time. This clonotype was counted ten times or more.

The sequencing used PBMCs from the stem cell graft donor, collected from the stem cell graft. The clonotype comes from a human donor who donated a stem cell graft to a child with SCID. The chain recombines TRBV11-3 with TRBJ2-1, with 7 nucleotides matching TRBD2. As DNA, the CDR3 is TGTGCCAGCAGCGAATACGGGGGGTTGTACAATGAGCAGTTCTTC. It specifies CASSEYGGLYNEQFF. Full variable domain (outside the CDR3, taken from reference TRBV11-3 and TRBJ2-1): EAGVVQSPRYKIIEKKQPVAFWCNPISGHNTLYWYLQNLGQGPELLIRYENEEAVDDSQLPKDRFSAERLKGVDSTLKIQPAELGDSAVYLCASSEYGGLYNEQFFGPGTRLTVL.